A single sample is the source of the 27 T cell receptor beta chains below, sequenced in a study of blood T cell repertoires in COVID-19. Only in-frame clones appear in the TCRdb table, and some are missing; sequencing was by immunoSEQ multiplex PCR. This table holds 85,000 to 100,000 clones, around three quarters found once. Sample: peripheral blood. All receptors derive from a man aged 50 to 59 who had recovered from COVID-19.

This clone was found once. The chain has TRBV18 and TRBJ2-3; 14 bases line up with TRBD2. The CDR3 contains 18 residues. V shed 3 bases, J shed 4 bases, and the junction held 9 bases outside the gene matches. CDR1 is KGHSH, CDR2 LQKENI, per germline. CDR3 region: CASSPQTSGRAGSDTQYF. Written as DNA, the CDR3 is TGTGCCAGCTCACCTCAGACTAGCGGGAGGGCCGGTTCAGATACGCAGTATTTT.

V is TRBV18 and J is TRBJ1-1; D remains unclear. This CDR3 spans 15 amino acids. CDR1 KGHSH and CDR2 LQKENI come from the germline V gene. Trimming shortened V by 6 bases and J by 1 base, and 15 bases separated the two germline ends. The CDR3 spells CASSQAVTSNTEAFF. The CDR3 region has the DNA TGTGCCAGCTCCCAGGCCGTAACCTCGAACACTGAAGCTTTCTTT.

The rearrangement joins TRBV18 to TRBJ1-3; the D is unclear. The CDR3 is 15 amino acids. Germline V CDR1 and CDR2: KGHSH, LQKENI. The V gene lost 2 bases and the J gene lost 0 bases, with 8 bases spanning the gap. The CDR3 DNA reads TGTGCCAGCTCACCATACGGTGACTCTGGAAACACCATATATTTT. It encodes CASSPYGDSGNTIYF.

This rearrangement joins TRBV5-1 to TRBJ2-7, with 10 bases lining up with TRBD2. V was pared by 7 bases and J by 0 bases, with 16 bases of the junction left unmatched. Germline values: CDR1 SGHRS, CDR2 YFSETQ. The CDR3 runs to 18 residues. The CDR3 bases are TGCGCCAGCTCCCCGGGACTAGCGATTTCTCTAAGCTCCTACGAGCAGTACTTC. Translation gives CASSPGLAISLSSYEQYF.

V gene TRBV7-6 combines with J gene TRBJ2-7, with D uncertain. Trimming stripped 0 bases from V and 1 base from J, with 7 bases between. There are 14 residues in the CDR3. Germline V gene lookup returns CDR1 SGHVS and CDR2 FNYEAQ. The CDR3 loop is CASSLADWSYEQYF. The CDR3 region has the DNA TGTGCCAGCAGCTTAGCCGACTGGTCCTACGAGCAGTACTTC. Complete variable domain (other parts from reference TRBV7-6 and TRBJ2-7): GAGVSQSPRYKVTKRGQDVALRCDPISGHVSLYWYRQALGQGPEFLTYFNYEAQQDKSGLPNDRFSAERPEGSISTLTIQRTEQRDSAMYRCASSLADWSYEQYFGPGTRLTVT.

This chain's CDR3 is CASRETGTNEKLFF. The CDR3 nucleotides read TGTGCCAGCAGGGAGACAGGTACTAATGAAAAACTGTTTTTT. This chain connects TRBV5-5 to TRBJ1-4; D is perhaps TRBD1 (6 bases). CDR1 and CDR2 from the germline V gene are SGHKS and YYEKEE (reference sequence). Between the trimmed V and J ends, which lost 5 bases and 2 bases, there was a span of 10 bases. The CDR3 length is 14 residues.

The gene calls are TRBV6-2 or TRBV6-3 and TRBJ1-1; weak D call: TRBD1 (6 bases). Trimming pared 4 bases from V and 0 bases from J, leaving 9 bases between. The CDR3 runs to 14 residues. Germline CDR1 is MNHEY and CDR2 is SVGEGT. CDR3 nucleotides: TGTGCCAGCAGTTCCTACAGGGTGAACACTGAAGCTTTCTTT. Residues: CASSSYRVNTEAFF.

This chain connects TRBV7-7 to TRBJ2-6, with TRBD1 matching over 12 bases. V lost 4 bases to trimming and J lost 4 bases; unmatched junction nucleotides: 5. The germline gives CDR1 SSHAT, CDR2 FNYEAQ (reference sequence). The CDR3 is 17 residues long. The CDR3 region is CASSSGTGGAGANVLTF. In nucleotides, the CDR3 is TGTGCCAGCAGCTCCGGGACAGGGGGCGCAGGGGCCAACGTCCTGACTTTC. The complete variable domain, with remaining parts taken from reference TRBV7-7 and TRBJ2-6, reads GAGVSQSPRYKVTKRGQDVTLRCDPISSHATLYWYQQALGQGPEFLTYFNYEAQPDKSGLPSDRFSAERPEGSISTLTIQRTEQRDSAMYRCASSSGTGGAGANVLTFGAGSRLTVL.

The chain couples TRBV18 to TRBJ1-2, with TRBD1 matching 9 bases. V was pared by 3 bases and J by 5 bases, with 4 bases of the junction left unmatched. Germline CDR1 reads KGHSH; CDR2 reads LQKENI. CDR3 length: 14 amino acids. The CDR3 region is CASSPTGGEYGYTF. The CDR3 DNA follows: TGTGCCAGCTCACCCACAGGGGGCGAATATGGCTACACCTTC.

J is TRBJ1-5 and V is TRBV6-5, with D tentatively TRBD1 (6 bases). CDR1 and CDR2 from the germline V gene are MNHEY and SVGAGI. The CDR3 is 12 residues long. Between the trimmed V and J ends, which lost 10 bases and 10 bases, there was a span of 17 bases. In DNA, the CDR3 is TGTGCCACCAGAACGGGGGGCTATCCCCAGCATTTT. This sequence encodes CATRTGGYPQHF.

The chain carries TRBV5-1 and TRBJ2-5; 11 bases match TRBD1. V shed 5 bases and J 6 bases; nucleotides not matched to a gene: 3. This CDR3 spans 13 amino acids. The germline V gene has CDR1 SGHRS and CDR2 YFSETQ. This chain's CDR3 is CASRGTGGKTQYF. The CDR3 region has the DNA TGCGCCAGCAGGGGGACAGGGGGGAAGACCCAGTACTTC.

The rearrangement uses TRBV7-9 and TRBJ1-4; TRBD1 is a possible D gene (5 bases). This CDR3 comprises 16 residues. Trimming pared 1 base from V and 3 bases from J, leaving 12 bases between. In germline, CDR1 is SEHNR, CDR2 FQNEAQ (reference sequence). The DNA for the CDR3 is TGTGCCAGCAGCTTAGACAGGTCACCCTCTAATGAAAAACTGTTTTTT. Translation gives CASSLDRSPSNEKLFF.

A single count supports this clone. The rearrangement joins TRBV5-1 to TRBJ2-3; D might be TRBD2 (7 bases). Trimming removed 3 bases from V and 0 bases from J, with 11 bases in between. The length of the CDR3 is 15 residues. CDR1 and CDR2 (germline): SGHRS, YFSETQ. CDR3 nucleotide sequence: TGCGCCAGCAGCTGGGGGGGCGGAAGCACAGATACGCAGTATTTT. Residues: CASSWGGGSTDTQYF.

The DNA of the CDR3 is TGTGCCAGCAGTTACCGCCCCTCAGGACAGGTAGATGGCTACACCTTC. Residues: CASSYRPSGQVDGYTF. The chain is built from TRBV6-5 and TRBJ1-2, with 7 positions matching TRBD1. V lost 2 bases and J lost 6; bases outside the gene matches: 12. The CDR3 runs to 16 residues. Germline assignment: CDR1 MNHEY and CDR2 SVGAGI.

The rearrangement links TRBV19 to TRBJ2-1; possibly TRBD2 for D (6 bases). Germline values: CDR1 LNHDA, CDR2 SQIVND (reference sequence). Deletions cut 5 bases from V and 7 bases from J, with 21 bases between. The CDR3 runs to 16 residues. CDR3 region: CASSSGVFSSSNEQFF. The CDR3 coding sequence is TGTGCCAGTAGTTCGGGAGTTTTTTCTAGTAGTAATGAGCAGTTCTTC. The whole variable domain, remainder taken from reference TRBV19 and TRBJ2-1, is DGGITQSPKYLFRKEGQNVTLSCEQNLNHDAMYWYRQDPGQGLRLIYYSQIVNDFQKGDIAEGYSVSREKKESFPLTVTSAQKNPTAFYLCASSSGVFSSSNEQFFGPGTRLTVL.

The gene calls are TRBV7-6 and TRBJ2-7, with TRBD2 identical over 13 bases. The germline gives CDR1 SGHVS, CDR2 FNYEAQ. CDR3 length: 15 amino acids. The J segment lost 7 bases and the V segment lost 5 bases, leaving 8 bases of the junction unmatched. The CDR3 sequence: CASSLRTSGGREQYF. In DNA, the CDR3 is TGTGCCAGCAGCCTCCGGACTAGCGGGGGCAGGGAGCAGTACTTC. Complete variable domain (other parts from reference TRBV7-6 and TRBJ2-7): GAGVSQSPRYKVTKRGQDVALRCDPISGHVSLYWYRQALGQGPEFLTYFNYEAQQDKSGLPNDRFSAERPEGSISTLTIQRTEQRDSAMYRCASSLRTSGGREQYFGPGTRLTVT.

The chain couples TRBV19 to TRBJ1-6, with D possibly being TRBD1 (5 bases). The germline gives CDR1 LNHDA, CDR2 SQIVND (reference sequence). The germline V and J ends were trimmed by 6 bases and 1 base, with 13 bases remaining between them. The CDR3 consists of 16 residues. The CDR3 DNA follows: TGTGCCAGTAGACTCAGGGATGCGTCCTATAATTCACCCCTCCACTTT. Translated: CASRLRDASYNSPLHF.

This clone occurred a few times. This rearrangement joins TRBV4-2 to TRBJ2-2; 10 bases agree with TRBD2. The CDR3 loop spans 14 amino acids. The J segment lost 6 bases and the V segment lost 4 bases, leaving 2 bases of the junction unmatched. From germline, CDR1 is LGHNA and CDR2 YNFKEQ. CDR3 in amino acids: CASSLSGRAGELFF. CDR3 coding DNA: TGTGCCAGCAGCCTGAGCGGGAGGGCCGGGGAGCTGTTTTTT.

In this sample, this clone turned up once. The chain joins TRBV5-1 to TRBJ1-1; 7 nucleotides line up with TRBD1. With V trimmed by 4 bases and J by 0 bases, 9 bases remained unmatched. This CDR3 is 16 amino acids long. Per the germline V gene, CDR1 is SGHRS and CDR2 is YFSETQ. CDR3 bases: TGCGCCAGCAGCCGGACGACTCAGGGGGTGAACACTGAAGCTTTCTTT. Amino acid sequence: CASSRTTQGVNTEAFF.

The chain links TRBV19 to TRBJ1-5, with TRBD1 identical over 12 bases. The CDR3 sequence is 15 residues long. Germline V CDR1 and CDR2: LNHDA, SQIVND (reference sequence). V lost 6 bases, J lost 13 bases, and 13 bases stayed unmatched. The CDR3 coding sequence is TGTGCCAGTAGCAGGGGGACAGGGGGCTCCGTCCCTCAGCATTTT. Translated, it gives CASSRGTGGSVPQHF.

J is TRBJ1-1 and V is TRBV12-5, with 8 bases lining up with TRBD1. CDR1 LGHNT and CDR2 FRNRAP come from the germline V gene. The V gene end was trimmed by 2 bases and the J gene end by 5 bases; junction bases not matched to a gene: 10. This CDR3 comprises 16 residues. The CDR3 nucleotides are TGTGCTAGTGGTTTGATACCCCCCGGGACAGGAACTGAAGCTTTCTTT. It translates to CASGLIPPGTGTEAFF. Using reference TRBV12-5 and TRBJ1-1 for the parts outside the CDR3, the full variable domain is DARVTQTPRHKVTEMGQEVTMRCQPILGHNTVFWYRQTMMQGLELLAYFRNRAPLDDSGMPKDRFSAEMPDATLATLKIQPSEPRDSAVYFCASGLIPPGTGTEAFFGQGTRLTVV.

The rearrangement links TRBV7-3 to TRBJ2-2; D ambiguous. The CDR3 consists of 17 residues. Trimming removed 1 base at V and 5 bases at J, with 17 bases between. From germline, CDR1 is SGHTA and CDR2 FQGTGA. In DNA, the CDR3 is TGTGCCAGCAGCTTAAGTTCGGCGGAGCGCAAGACCGGGGAGCTGTTTTTT. As protein: CASSLSSAERKTGELFF.

This clone was counted a few times. V usage is TRBV4-1 and J usage is TRBJ2-7, with 14 bases that match TRBD2. Trimming removed 3 bases from V and 3 bases from J; junction bases left unmatched: 4. There are 16 residues in the CDR3. Germline CDR1 is MGHRA and CDR2 is YSYEKL. Here the CDR3 DNA reads TGCGCCAGCAGCCAGGAGGGACTAGCGGGAGACTACGAGCAGTACTTC. Translating gives CASSQEGLAGDYEQYF.

The rearrangement joins TRBV28 to TRBJ1-3, with D maybe TRBD1 (5 bases). Trimming took off 5 bases at V and 2 bases at J, with 10 bases between the two ends. CDR3 length equals 14 residues. Per the germline V gene, CDR1 is MDHEN and CDR2 is SYDVKM. This CDR3 is CASSIRVTGNTIYF. The CDR3 DNA reads as TGTGCCAGCAGTATCAGGGTTACTGGAAACACCATATATTTT.

The chain employs TRBV21-1 and TRBJ1-3. TRBV21-1 counts as a pseudogene. The CDR3 covers 15 residues. The CDR3 region is CASSKGGGSGNTIYF. In DNA, the CDR3 is TGTGCCAGCAGCAAAGGGGGGGGATCTGGAAACACCATATATTTT.

The chain combines TRBV24-1 with TRBJ2-1; D ambiguous. The germline V gene has CDR1 KGHDR and CDR2 SFDVKD. The CDR3 sequence is 15 residues long. Trimming cost V 3 bases and J 3 bases, with 11 bases left between them. CDR3 amino acids: CATSDPTSLYNEQFF. The CDR3 nucleotides read TGTGCCACCAGTGATCCCACTTCCCTCTACAATGAGCAGTTCTTC.

This clone was counted ten times or more. V gene TRBV6-5 combines with J gene TRBJ1-1; the D gene is possibly TRBD1 (6 bases). The CDR3 is made up of 13 amino acids. The V gene lost 8 bases and the J gene lost 1 base, with 11 bases spanning the gap. CDR1 is MNHEY, CDR2 SVGAGI, per germline. In nucleotides, the CDR3 is TGTGCCAGCCACGGGACACCGAACACTGAAGCTTTCTTT. Its translation is CASHGTPNTEAFF.